This T cell receptor beta chain stems from a study of shared clonotypes between healthy human individuals. Findings and caveats of the study: A reduction in generation probabilities was seen for non-shared clonotypes relative to those shared by all four donors.

The run depth of the assay was deep. Clones were sequenced by immunoSEQ multiplex PCR, and TCRdb holds only the in-frame ones, with some missing. There are roughly 2.5 million clones in the sample; roughly 92% occur only once, and around 0.14% lies in the top ten. As to this clone: No antigen is known for it.

The authors divided CD4+ cells into CD45RA+ naive and CD45RA-negative memory subsets. The receptor was isolated from a man aged 18 to 30 in good health. The sample was naive CD4+ T cells sorted from blood. Subset given: CD45RA+ positively selected.

The CDR3 reads CASSQAGDREYNEQFF. The CDR3 nucleotides read TGCGCCAGCAGCCAAGCAGGGGACAGGGAGTACAATGAGCAGTTCTTC. The V gene is TRBV4-1, the J gene TRBJ2-1, with 9 bases aligning to TRBD1. CDR3 size: 16 residues. Germline V gives CDR1 MGHRA, CDR2 YSYEKL. V lost 1 base to trimming and J lost 4 bases; unmatched junction nucleotides: 5.